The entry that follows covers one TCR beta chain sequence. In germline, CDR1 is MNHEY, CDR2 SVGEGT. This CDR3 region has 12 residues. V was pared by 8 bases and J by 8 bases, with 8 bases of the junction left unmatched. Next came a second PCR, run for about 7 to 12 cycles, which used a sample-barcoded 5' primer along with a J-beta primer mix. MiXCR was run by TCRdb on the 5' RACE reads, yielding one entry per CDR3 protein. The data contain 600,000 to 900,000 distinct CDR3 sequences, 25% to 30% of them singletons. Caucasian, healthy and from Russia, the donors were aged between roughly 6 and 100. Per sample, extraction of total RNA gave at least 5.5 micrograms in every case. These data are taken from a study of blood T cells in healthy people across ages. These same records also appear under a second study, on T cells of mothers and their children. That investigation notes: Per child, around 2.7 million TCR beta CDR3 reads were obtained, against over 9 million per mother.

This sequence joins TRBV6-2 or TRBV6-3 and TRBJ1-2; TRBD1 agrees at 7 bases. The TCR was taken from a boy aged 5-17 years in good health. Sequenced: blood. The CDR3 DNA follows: TGTGCCAGCCTGACCGGGACAGAAGGCTACACCTTC. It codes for CASLTGTEGYTF.